These 10 T cell receptor beta chains were all obtained from the same sample, sequenced in a study of blood T cell repertoires in COVID-19. The assay was immunoSEQ multiplex PCR, and TCRdb's table has in-frame clones only and misses some. The data show about 390,000 clones, over 75% seen once. The sample comprised peripheral blood. The origin of the receptors is a woman aged 60 to 75 with COVID-19, enrolled during active disease.

In the case of this clone: The sample contains more than one DNA sequence encoding this CDR3. V usage is TRBV5-1 and J usage is TRBJ1-1; D is perhaps TRBD1 (5 bases). Trimming took 2 bases from V and 3 from J, leaving 8 bases between them. Germline CDR1 SGHRS, CDR2 YFSETQ. CDR3 length: 13 amino acids. CDR3 bases: TGCGCCAGCAGCTTCGGGGGGGACACTGAAGCTTTCTTT. Translating gives CASSFGGDTEAFF.

This clone was seen a handful of times. A read error may produce the germline difference seen at one junction end. The rearrangement uses TRBV27 and TRBJ2-2, with a tentative D call TRBD2 (7 bases). The CDR3 covers 16 residues. Germline lookup yields CDR1 MNHEY and CDR2 SMNVEV (reference sequence). CDR3 region: CASSISRGGRSGELFF. CDR3 in DNA: TGTGCCAGCAGTATATCCCGCGGGGGCCGATCCGGGGAGCTGTTTTTT.

The chain recombines TRBV28 with TRBJ1-5, with D maybe TRBD1 (5 bases). Germline CDR1 is MDHEN and CDR2 is SYDVKM. The V end lost 9 bases, the J end lost 4 bases, and 10 bases lay between the germline ends. The CDR3 contains 12 residues. The CDR3 DNA reads TGTGCCAGTAGGGGAAGTAATCAGCCCCAGCATTTT. It is translated as CASRGSNQPQHF. The whole variable domain, filled in from reference TRBV28 and TRBJ1-5, reads DVKVTQSSRYLVKRTGEKVFLECVQDMDHENMFWYRQDPGLGLRLIYFSYDVKMKEKGDIPEGYSVSREKKERFSLILESASTNQTSMYLCASRGSNQPQHFGDGTRLSIL.

The rearrangement joins TRBV7-2 to TRBJ1-2; D might be TRBD1 (5 bases). CDR1 is SGHTA and CDR2 is FQGNSA in the germline V gene. Trimming stripped 0 bases from V and 0 bases from J, with 8 bases between. This CDR3 has 15 residues. This CDR3 is CASSLASGSNYGYTF. The CDR3 bases are TGTGCCAGCAGCTTAGCATCAGGGTCTAACTATGGCTACACCTTC.

The genes are TRBV27 and TRBJ2-1, with D hard to call. V was shortened by 4 bases and J by 6 bases, with 4 bases between the two germline ends. This CDR3 has 11 amino acids. Per germline, CDR1 MNHEY and CDR2 SMNVEV (reference sequence). The CDR3 spells CASSSLNEQFF. CDR3 sequence (DNA): TGTGCCAGCAGTTCCCTCAATGAGCAGTTCTTC.

The chain joins TRBV3-1 (or the pseudogene TRBV3-2) to TRBJ1-3, with D hard to call. Trimming stripped 2 bases from V and 4 bases from J, with 9 bases between. Per germline, CDR1 LGHDT and CDR2 YNNKEL (reference sequence). The CDR3 sequence is 14 residues long. The CDR3 nucleotides read TGTGCCAGCAGCCAATTTCAGGCGGGAAACACCATATATTTT. Its protein is CASSQFQAGNTIYF.

The chain is built from TRBV25-1 and TRBJ2-1, with D uncertain. This CDR3 has 15 residues. The germline V gene encodes CDR1 MGHDK and CDR2 SYGVNS. With 2 bases removed from V and 5 bases from J, the gap between germline ends came to 13 bases. As DNA, the CDR3 is TGTGCCAGCAGTGAACTAAGGCTAGGAGACAATGAGCAGTTCTTC. This codes for CASSELRLGDNEQFF.

The chain uses TRBV5-4 and TRBJ2-3; TRBD2 matches at 14 bases. The trim removed 4 bases at V and 4 bases at J, leaving 2 bases unmatched. Germline V gives CDR1 SGHNT, CDR2 YYREEE (reference sequence). The CDR3 runs to 15 residues. The CDR3, as DNA: TGTGCCAGCAGCCGGACTAGCGGGGGGCCAGATACGCAGTATTTT. It is translated as CASSRTSGGPDTQYF.

J is TRBJ2-6 and V is TRBV11-3; TRBD2 might be the D (5 bases). From germline, CDR1 is SGHNT and CDR2 YENEEA. CDR3 length equals 13 residues. V lost 5 bases, J lost 4 bases, and 6 bases lay in between. The chain's CDR3 is CASSRRGANVLTF. CDR3 DNA sequence: TGTGCCAGCAGCCGGAGGGGGGCCAACGTCCTGACTTTC.

J is TRBJ2-1 and V is TRBV9; TRBD2 aligns across 9 bases. J was trimmed by 3 bases and V by 0 bases; bases with no gene match: 1. Germline-derived CDR1 and CDR2 are SGDLS and YYNGEE. The CDR3 consists of 15 residues. CDR3 DNA sequence: TGTGCCAGCAGCGTAGAACTAGCGGGCTACAATGAGCAGTTCTTC. Protein: CASSVELAGYNEQFF.